Listed below are T cell receptor beta chains from one sample, sequenced in a study of cytomegalovirus exposure and HLA in healthy donors. Only in-frame clones appear in the TCRdb table, and some are missing; sequencing was by immunoSEQ multiplex PCR. The data contain roughly 140,000 clones, 65% to 75% of them singletons. Sample: PBMCs. Receptors were obtained from a man in his sixties in good health and CMV-seronegative. CDR3s include the opening cysteine and the closing phenylalanine or tryptophan. Fields, in order: J gene, D gene, clone size, V gene, CDR3 protein, CDR3 DNA. D genes are given only for firm matches. Clone sizes are given selectively: once, few, many, or a class where the clone is expanded.

j_gene: TRBJ1-1
d_gene: NA
abundance: NA
v_gene: TRBV7-2
CDR3aa: CASSLETVPGEMNTEAFF
CDR3nt: TGTGCCAGCAGCTTAGAGACCGTTCCGGGAGAGATGAACACTGAAGCTTTCTTT

j_gene: TRBJ1-2
d_gene: TRBD1
abundance: few
v_gene: TRBV30
CDR3aa: CAWSVRDRGRGYGYTF
CDR3nt: TGTGCCTGGAGTGTACGGGACAGGGGGCGAGGCTATGGCTACACCTTC

j_gene: TRBJ2-5
d_gene: NA
abundance: NA
v_gene: TRBV18
CDR3aa: CASSPHYLYYF
CDR3nt: TGTGCCAGCTCACCGCACTACCTTTATTACTTC

j_gene: TRBJ2-5
d_gene: TRBD1
abundance: few
v_gene: TRBV18
CDR3aa: CASSTGGEETQYF
CDR3nt: TGTGCCAGCTCCACAGGGGGCGAGGAGACCCAGTACTTC

j_gene: TRBJ2-1
d_gene: NA
abundance: NA
v_gene: TRBV7-8
CDR3aa: CASSFSGGSYNEQFF
CDR3nt: TGTGCCAGCAGCTTCAGTGGCGGGTCCTACAATGAGCAGTTCTTC

j_gene: TRBJ2-1
d_gene: TRBD2
abundance: NA
v_gene: TRBV5-1
CDR3aa: CASSLAGVSYNEQFF
CDR3nt: TGCGCCAGCAGCTTAGCGGGAGTTTCCTACAATGAGCAGTTCTTC

j_gene: TRBJ2-3
d_gene: TRBD2
abundance: NA
v_gene: TRBV18
CDR3aa: CASSPRLAGGLTDTQYF
CDR3nt: TGTGCCAGCTCACCACGACTAGCGGGAGGGTTGACAGATACGCAGTATTTT

j_gene: TRBJ2-7
d_gene: TRBD1
abundance: few
v_gene: TRBV4-2
CDR3aa: CASSQDRQGDSEQYF
CDR3nt: TGTGCCAGCAGCCAAGATCGGCAGGGGGATTCCGAGCAGTACTTC

j_gene: TRBJ2-1
d_gene: TRBD1
abundance: NA
v_gene: TRBV10-3
CDR3aa: CAISDGTGVGNEQFF
CDR3nt: TGTGCCATCAGTGATGGGACAGGGGTTGGGAATGAGCAGTTCTTC

j_gene: TRBJ2-7
d_gene: NA
abundance: NA
v_gene: TRBV29-1
CDR3aa: CSVNPGNSYEQYF
CDR3nt: TGCAGCGTTAATCCGGGAAACTCCTACGAGCAGTACTTC